A single sample gave rise to the 20 T cell receptor beta chains below, sequenced in a study. TCRdb recomputed calls from the reads with MiXCR, one row per CDR3 protein. Altogether roughly 4,500 distinct CDR3 sequences are present, less than 9.5% being singletons, with the ten largest covering around 10%. The sample was CD4+ T cells from synovial fluid. These receptors originate from a human donor with rheumatoid arthritis.

By share of the sample, this clonotype is medium-sized. The chain links TRBV2 to TRBJ2-2; D call uncertain. The V and J ends lost 1 base and 5 bases respectively, with 8 bases between them. CDR1 and CDR2 (germline): SNHLY, FYNNEI. The CDR3 has 14 amino acids. CDR3 in DNA: TGTGCCAGCAGTGAAGTGGCAGTTACCGGGGAGCTGTTTTTT. Amino acid sequence: CASSEVAVTGELFF.

This clonotype was counted many times. The chain carries TRBV7-3 and TRBJ2-1; 7 bases line up with TRBD2. The CDR3 spans 17 residues. J gave up 3 bases and V 5 bases, and 13 bases lay outside the gene matches. Germline CDR1 and CDR2: SGHTA and FQGTGA. CDR3 loop: CASSDLGGGTDYNEQFF. Here the CDR3 DNA reads TGTGCCAGCAGCGACCTTGGGGGGGGGACGGACTACAATGAGCAGTTCTTC.

There are many counts of this clonotype. The chain links TRBV5-1 to TRBJ2-1; D is uncertain. The CDR3 is 16 residues long. The V gene's germline CDR1 is SGHRS and CDR2 YFSETQ. Trimming removed 0 bases at V and 5 bases at J, with 15 bases between. CDR3 nucleotides: TGCGCCAGCAGCTTGGGGGCTTCGCTGATGCACAATGAGCAGTTCTTC. It is translated as CASSLGASLMHNEQFF.

This chain connects TRBV4-1 to TRBJ1-3, with D unclear. V was trimmed by 0 bases and J by 4 bases, leaving 7 bases between them. The CDR3 has 14 amino acids. Germline CDR1 reads MGHRA; CDR2 reads YSYEKL. Here the CDR3 DNA reads TGCGCCAGCAGCCAAGACAGGATCGGAAACACCATATATTTT. Protein product: CASSQDRIGNTIYF.

Judged by abundance, this clonotype is medium-sized. The chain employs TRBV7-2 and TRBJ2-7; 10 nucleotides line up with TRBD1. Germline CDR1 and CDR2: SGHTA and FQGNSA. The CDR3 is made up of 14 amino acids. V was clipped by 5 bases and J by 6 bases; unmatched bases: 7. The CDR3 sequence is CASSRTGGLGEQYF. The CDR3, as DNA: TGTGCCAGCAGCCGGACAGGGGGTTTGGGCGAGCAGTACTTC.

This clonotype is labeled as medium-sized (0.01 to 0.1%). This sequence joins TRBV20-1 and TRBJ1-4, with TRBD1 matching over 8 bases. Germline V gene lookup returns CDR1 DFQATT and CDR2 SNEGSKA (reference sequence). V lost 6 bases and J lost 5; bases outside the gene matches: 8. The CDR3 length is 14 residues. CDR3 nucleotides: TGCAGTGCACCTGGACAGGGAGTAAATGAAAAACTGTTTTTT. This translates into CSAPGQGVNEKLFF.

By share of the sample, this clonotype is medium-sized. V usage is TRBV25-1 and J usage is TRBJ2-1; possible D gene TRBD2, 6 bases. The V gene's germline CDR1 is MGHDK and CDR2 SYGVNS. The length of the CDR3 is 16 residues. The V and J ends lost 3 bases and 0 bases respectively, with 12 bases between them. The CDR3 region has the DNA TGTGCCAGCAGTGAGTCCGCCGGGAGCTCCTACAATGAGCAGTTCTTC. As protein: CASSESAGSSYNEQFF.

This clonotype was observed many times. V is TRBV2 and J is TRBJ2-7; TRBD2 matches 7 bases. Germline values: CDR1 SNHLY, CDR2 FYNNEI. The V and J ends lost 5 bases and 0 bases, in that order; junction bases with no gene match: 4. The CDR3 has 14 amino acids. This CDR3 is CASSRGGSSYEQYF. CDR3 in DNA: TGTGCCAGCAGTCGGGGCGGGAGCTCCTACGAGCAGTACTTC.

This clonotype has a count of ten or more. The chain recombines TRBV18 with TRBJ2-3; 7 nucleotides agree with TRBD1. The length of the CDR3 is 14 residues. J was trimmed by 2 bases and V by 5 bases; bases with no gene match: 4. Germline CDR1 KGHSH, CDR2 LQKENI. As DNA, the CDR3 is TGTGCCAGCTCAGGACAGGCTTTCACAGATACGCAGTATTTT. Translating gives CASSGQAFTDTQYF.

The V gene is TRBV15, the J gene TRBJ1-3, with 7 positions matching TRBD1. Per germline, CDR1 LNHNV and CDR2 YYDKDF (reference sequence). J lost 4 bases, V lost 0 bases, and 3 bases had no gene match. The CDR3 covers 15 residues. The CDR3 loop reads CATSRDRGPGNTIYF. CDR3 nucleotide sequence: TGTGCCACCAGCAGAGATAGGGGGCCGGGAAACACCATATATTTT. The full variable domain, completed using reference TRBV15 and TRBJ1-3, is DAMVIQNPRYQVTQFGKPVTLSCSQTLNHNVMYWYQQKSSQAPKLLFHYYDKDFNNEADTPDNFQSRRPNTSFCFLDIRSPGLGDTAMYLCATSRDRGPGNTIYFGEGSWLTVV.

The sample holds a few counts of this clonotype. This chain joins TRBV15 and TRBJ2-1; 11 bases agree with TRBD2. V dropped 3 bases and J dropped 5; count of bases not matched to a gene: 6. The CDR3 is 16 residues long. The germline CDR1 and CDR2 sequences are LNHNV and YYDKDF (reference sequence). CDR3 in amino acids: CATSSRLAGRHNEQFF. DNA for the CDR3: TGTGCCACCAGCAGCAGACTAGCGGGAAGGCACAATGAGCAGTTCTTC.

In its sample, this clonotype ranks as medium-sized. This rearrangement joins TRBV11-2 to TRBJ2-7, with D uncertain. This CDR3 has 13 amino acids. Trimming removed 3 bases from V and 3 bases from J, with 9 bases in between. Germline values: CDR1 SGHAT, CDR2 FQNNGV. The CDR3 DNA reads TGTGCCAGCAGCTTGCCTTCGGGCTACGAGCAGTACTTC. This encodes CASSLPSGYEQYF.

By frequency in the sample, this clonotype is medium-sized (0.01 to 0.1%). The V gene is TRBV2, the J gene TRBJ2-7, with 8 positions matching TRBD2. The CDR3 runs 14 residues. Germline assignment: CDR1 SNHLY and CDR2 FYNNEI. Trimming took 6 bases from V and 0 from J; bases not matched to a gene: 4. The CDR3 protein is CASSLTSGSYEQYF. CDR3 nucleotides: TGTGCCAGCAGCCTTACTAGCGGCTCCTACGAGCAGTACTTC.

The sample holds many counts of this clonotype. The chain carries TRBV7-2 and TRBJ2-3; D gene unclear. The CDR3 totals 13 residues. Deletions cut 5 bases from V and 2 bases from J, with 8 bases between. The germline CDR1 and CDR2 sequences are SGHTA and FQGNSA. The CDR3 sequence is CASSPTVTDTQYF. Here the CDR3 DNA reads TGTGCCAGCAGCCCTACCGTCACAGATACGCAGTATTTT.

This clonotype was detected ten times or more. The V call is TRBV7-9, the J call TRBJ2-2, with TRBD1 identical over 7 bases. The CDR3 spans 14 residues. The germline gives CDR1 SEHNR, CDR2 FQNEAQ (reference sequence). J lost 4 bases, V lost 5 bases, and 4 bases had no gene match. For the CDR3, the DNA is TGTGCCAGCAGCCGGGGACAGACCACCGGGGAGCTGTTTTTT. It specifies CASSRGQTTGELFF. Looking up the rest from reference TRBV7-9 and TRBJ2-2 gives the full variable domain: DTGVSQNPRHKITKRGQNVTFRCDPISEHNRLYWYRQTLGQGPEFLTYFQNEAQLEKSRLLSDRFSAERPKGSFSTLEIQRTEQGDSAMYLCASSRGQTTGELFFGEGSRLTVL.

This clonotype is judged medium-sized. This chain links TRBV28 with TRBJ2-7; no firm D call. Trimming left V 6 bases short and J 3 bases short, with 12 bases between. The CDR3 sequence is 13 residues long. Germline V CDR1 and CDR2: MDHEN, SYDVKM. CDR3 DNA sequence: TGTGCCAGCAGCCCAACAATTTACTACGAGCAGTACTTC. Translating gives CASSPTIYYEQYF.

By share of the sample, this clonotype is medium-sized. This rearrangement joins TRBV20-1 to TRBJ2-3; 16 positions match TRBD2. Germline loops: CDR1 DFQATT, CDR2 SNEGSKA (reference sequence). The CDR3 spans 18 residues. The trim removed 1 base at V and 3 bases at J, leaving 7 bases unmatched. This CDR3 reads CSARAGTSGRGETDTQYF. The CDR3 DNA sequence: TGCAGTGCTAGAGCCGGGACTAGCGGGAGGGGCGAGACAGATACGCAGTATTTT.

This clonotype is a singleton in its sample. V and J are TRBV28 and TRBJ1-2; 9 nucleotides agree with TRBD1. The V gene's germline CDR1 is MDHEN and CDR2 SYDVKM. The trim removed 5 bases at V and 8 bases at J, leaving 9 bases unmatched. CDR3 length: 14 residues. The CDR3 region is CASSLRTGEGGYTF. CDR3 coding DNA: TGTGCCAGCAGTCTAAGGACAGGGGAAGGAGGCTACACCTTC.

This chain connects TRBV19 to TRBJ2-3, with 11 bases aligning to TRBD2. The CDR3 totals 19 residues. Trimming cost V 4 bases and J 0 bases; bases outside gene matches: 12. Per germline, CDR1 LNHDA and CDR2 SQIVND (reference sequence). CDR3 DNA: TGTGCCAGTAGTACTAAATCCCTGACTAGCGGGGTTAGCACAGATACGCAGTATTTT. Encoded protein: CASSTKSLTSGVSTDTQYF.

The gene calls are TRBV12-3 or TRBV12-4 and TRBJ2-1; 12 nucleotides match TRBD2. The CDR3 is made up of 14 amino acids. V was pared by 6 bases and J by 9 bases, with 6 bases of the junction left unmatched. The CDR3 protein is CASRLAGGNIEQFF. CDR3 nucleotide sequence: TGTGCCAGCAGGCTAGCGGGAGGGAATATTGAGCAGTTCTTC.